The clone carrying this T cell receptor (beta chain) was observed many times. What it binds is unknown. The same CDR3 also results from other DNA sequences found in this sample. Clones were read by immunoSEQ multiplex PCR, and TCRdb kept only the in-frame ones, dropping some. The sample has about 76,000 clones; over 75% are singletons. V was trimmed by 0 bases and J by 1 base, leaving 7 bases between them. Germline-derived CDR1 and CDR2 are LNHNV and YYDKDF (reference sequence). This CDR3 has 15 amino acids. The entry originates in a study of OX40 agonist ivuxolimab in advanced cancers. Study observations and caveats: More expanded clones were found, on average, in CD8+ than in CD4+ T cells.

The chain recombines TRBV15 with TRBJ1-5; maybe TRBD1 (5 bases). The source material was CD4+ or CD8+ T cells sorted from blood, sampled in a trial of the OX40 agonist ivuxolimab. This receptor was taken from an adult with an advanced solid tumor such as melanoma, head and neck, liver or kidney cancer. The CDR3 region is CATSRDPGSNQPQHF. DNA for the CDR3: TGTGCCACCAGCAGAGATCCAGGGAGCAATCAGCCCCAGCATTTT.